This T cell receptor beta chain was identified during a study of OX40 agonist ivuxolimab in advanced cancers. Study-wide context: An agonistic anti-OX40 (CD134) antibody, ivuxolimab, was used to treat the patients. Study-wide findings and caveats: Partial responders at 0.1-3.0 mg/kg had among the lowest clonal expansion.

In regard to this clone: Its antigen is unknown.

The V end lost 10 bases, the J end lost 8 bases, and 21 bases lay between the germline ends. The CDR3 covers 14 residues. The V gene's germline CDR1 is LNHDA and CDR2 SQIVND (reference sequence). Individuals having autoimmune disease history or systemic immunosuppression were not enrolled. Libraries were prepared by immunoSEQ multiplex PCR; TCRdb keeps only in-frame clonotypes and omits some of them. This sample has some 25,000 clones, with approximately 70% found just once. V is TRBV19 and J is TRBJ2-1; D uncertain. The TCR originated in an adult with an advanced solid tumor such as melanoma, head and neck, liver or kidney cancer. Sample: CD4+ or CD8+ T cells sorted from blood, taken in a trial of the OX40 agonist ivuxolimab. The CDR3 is CAIAARQDGDEQFF. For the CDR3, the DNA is TGTGCCATTGCCGCCCGGCAGGACGGCGATGAGCAGTTCTTC.